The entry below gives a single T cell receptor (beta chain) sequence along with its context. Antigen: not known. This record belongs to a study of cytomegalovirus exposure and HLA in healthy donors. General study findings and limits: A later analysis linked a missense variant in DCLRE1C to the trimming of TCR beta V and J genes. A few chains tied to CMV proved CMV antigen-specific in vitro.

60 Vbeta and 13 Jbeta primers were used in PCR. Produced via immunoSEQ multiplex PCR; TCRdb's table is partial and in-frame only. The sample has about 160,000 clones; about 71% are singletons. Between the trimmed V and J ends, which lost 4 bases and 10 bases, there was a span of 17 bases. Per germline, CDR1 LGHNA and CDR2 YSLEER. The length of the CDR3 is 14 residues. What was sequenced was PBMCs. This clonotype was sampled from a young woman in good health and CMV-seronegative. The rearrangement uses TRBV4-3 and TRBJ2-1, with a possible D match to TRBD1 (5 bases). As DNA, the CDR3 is TGCGCCAGCAGCCCGGGCAATTGGGGCGCCGAGCAGTTCTTC. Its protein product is CASSPGNWGAEQFF.